This entry lists 4 T cell receptor beta chains sequenced from one sample in a study of CXCR3-negative and CXCR3-positive naive CD8 T cells. Study-wide points: Compared with CXCR3-negative naive cells, CXCR3-positive naive cells showed more hydrophobic TRB CDR3s.

Their specific antigens are unknown. Carrying UMI labels, the TRB cDNA libraries were prepared through 5' RACE. TCRdb re-called the 5' RACE reads and shows each CDR3 protein once, DNA omitted. Across 150,000 or so distinct CDR3 sequences, the top ten clones capture 0.45% to 0.55% of the sample. The sample consisted of naive CXCR3+ CD8+ T cells from blood. Described subset: CD45RO-CCR7+CD27+CD95- naive CD8+ T cells expressing CXCR3 (TNR3+). These receptors originate from a human donor in good health. Some clones in this sample may be carry-over from other donors' samples.

V is TRBV6-2 or TRBV6-3 and J is TRBJ2-1; TCRdb reports TRBD1, a call that lacks DNA to check it against. Germline V CDR1 and CDR2: MNHEY, SVGEGT. The CDR3 contains 11 residues. This chain's CDR3 is CASRTGLEQFF.

The chain has TRBV20-1 and TRBJ2-1; the D call from TCRdb, TRBD2, cannot be confirmed without DNA. Germline V gene data show CDR1 as DFQATT and CDR2 as SNEGSKA (reference sequence). The CDR3 is 14 amino acids. The CDR3: CSAPTSGPYNEQFF.

The CDR3: CATSRTGTSVYNEQFF. The rearrangement links TRBV15 to TRBJ2-1; the TCRdb D gene call, TRBD2, has no DNA to confirm it. This CDR3 comprises 16 residues. Germline V gene sequence: CDR1 LNHNV, CDR2 YYDKDF (reference sequence).

V gene TRBV7-2 combines with J gene TRBJ2-5; lacking DNA, the TRBD1 call made by TCRdb goes unchecked. The CDR3 extends over 15 amino acids. Germline CDR1 reads SGHTA; CDR2 reads FQGNSA. The CDR3: CASSQGPGERETQYF.